The TCR beta chain under discussion was sequenced for a study of control samples from healthy donors and cancer patients. The V end was cut by 0 bases, the J end by 1 base, with 10 bases between. This CDR3 is 15 amino acids long. CDR1 and CDR2 from the germline V gene are SGDLS and YYNGEE. The assay was immunoSEQ multiplex PCR, and TCRdb's table has in-frame clones only and misses some. The table records about 170,000 clones, roughly 93% of them present only once. Material: blood. The clonotype originates from a woman between 55 and 75 years old in good health. V usage is TRBV9 and J usage is TRBJ1-1; D gene unclear. The CDR3 loop reads CASSVDGGANTEAFF. The CDR3 DNA is TGTGCCAGCAGCGTAGATGGCGGCGCGAACACTGAAGCTTTCTTT.